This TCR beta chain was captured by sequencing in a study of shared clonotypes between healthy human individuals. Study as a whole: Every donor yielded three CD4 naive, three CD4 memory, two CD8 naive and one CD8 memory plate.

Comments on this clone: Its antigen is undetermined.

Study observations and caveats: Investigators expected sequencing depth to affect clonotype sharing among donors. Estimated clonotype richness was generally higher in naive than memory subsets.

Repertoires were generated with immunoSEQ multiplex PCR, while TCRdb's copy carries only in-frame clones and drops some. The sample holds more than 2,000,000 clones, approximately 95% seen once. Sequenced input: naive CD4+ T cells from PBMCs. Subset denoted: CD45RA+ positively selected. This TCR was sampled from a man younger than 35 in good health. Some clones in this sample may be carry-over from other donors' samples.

The CDR3 DNA is TGTGCCAGCAGCCCGGCGGGGGCCGGGGGGGGCTATGGCTACACCTTC. Amino acids: CASSPAGAGGGYGYTF. This chain connects TRBV28 to TRBJ1-2; the D gene is possibly TRBD1 (6 bases). This CDR3 is built from 16 residues. V was clipped by 6 bases and J by 4 bases, with 21 bases between them. Germline values: CDR1 MDHEN, CDR2 SYDVKM.